The 13 T cell receptor beta chains given below trace back to one sample, sequenced in a study of OX40 agonist ivuxolimab in advanced cancers. Profiled with immunoSEQ multiplex PCR; TCRdb holds only in-frame clones, not every one. The sample has tens of thousands of clones; 86% are singletons. The sequences come from CD4+ or CD8+ T cells sorted from blood, collected in a trial of the OX40 agonist ivuxolimab. Receptor source: an adult with an advanced solid tumor such as melanoma, head and neck, liver or kidney cancer.

The chain recombines TRBV5-1 with TRBJ2-7; 7 nucleotides line up with TRBD1. Losses at the gene ends were 4 bases for V and 6 bases for J; bases not matched to a gene: 7. Germline values: CDR1 SGHRS, CDR2 YFSETQ. The CDR3 length is 13 residues. As DNA, the CDR3 is TGCGCCAGCAGCCCGACAGGGAGCGGCGAGCAGTACTTC. This codes for CASSPTGSGEQYF. Using reference TRBV5-1 and TRBJ2-7 for the parts outside the CDR3, the full variable domain is KAGVTQTPRYLIKTRGQQVTLSCSPISGHRSVSWYQQTPGQGLQFLFEYFSETQRNKGNFPGRFSGRQFSNSRSEMNVSTLELGDSALYLCASSPTGSGEQYFGPGTRLTVT.

The rearrangement joins TRBV5-6 to TRBJ2-5; either TRBD1 or TRBD2 may supply D (5 bases each). This CDR3 has 13 amino acids. Trimming cost V 4 bases and J 3 bases, with 10 bases left between them. Per germline, CDR1 SGHDT and CDR2 YYEEEE. In nucleotides, the CDR3 is TGTGCCAGCAGCCGGGACGTAAAAGAGACCCAGTACTTC. It encodes CASSRDVKETQYF. Using reference TRBV5-6 and TRBJ2-5 for the parts outside the CDR3, the full variable domain is DAGVTQSPTHLIKTRGQQVTLRCSPKSGHDTVSWYQQALGQGPQFIFQYYEEEERQRGNFPDRFSGHQFPNYSSELNVNALLLGDSALYLCASSRDVKETQYFGPGTRLLVL.

DNA of the CDR3: TGTGCCAGCAGCTTGTTTGGCAATCAGCCCCAGCATTTT. Translation gives CASSLFGNQPQHF. The chain has TRBV5-4 and TRBJ1-5; D remains ambiguous. V dropped 1 base and J dropped 2 bases, with 4 bases sitting between them. CDR1 is SGHNT, CDR2 YYREEE, per germline (reference sequence). This CDR3 contains 13 residues.

The chain has TRBV15 and TRBJ1-2, with unresolved D. The germline CDR1 and CDR2 sequences are LNHNV and YYDKDF (reference sequence). This CDR3 comprises 12 residues. Trimming removed 1 base from V and 7 bases from J, with 7 bases in between. The CDR3 here is CATSRGDSGYTF. The CDR3 bases are TGTGCCACCAGCAGAGGGGATTCTGGCTACACCTTC.

The V call is TRBV5-6, the J call TRBJ2-3; D not certain. Trimming removed 1 base at V and 4 bases at J, with 13 bases between. Per germline, CDR1 SGHDT and CDR2 YYEEEE. The CDR3 is made up of 15 amino acids. Here the CDR3 reads CASSLTLGLADTQYF. The CDR3 region has the DNA TGTGCCAGCAGCTTGACCCTAGGGTTGGCAGATACGCAGTATTTT.

This clone was seen only a few times. The chain employs TRBV28 and TRBJ2-7; D is perhaps TRBD2 (6 bases). Germline V lookup: CDR1 MDHEN, CDR2 SYDVKM. The V end was cut by 5 bases, the J end by 7 bases, with 24 bases between. The CDR3 totals 16 residues. CDR3 protein: CASSILGLDRRGEQYF. CDR3 nucleotides: TGTGCCAGCAGTATCTTAGGGCTAGACCGGAGGGGTGAGCAGTACTTC.

The chain combines TRBV9 with TRBJ2-5, with D tentatively TRBD1 or TRBD2 (7 bases each). This CDR3 is 15 amino acids long. Deletions cut 0 bases from V and 7 bases from J, with 16 bases between. CDR1 and CDR2 (germline): SGDLS, YYNGEE. The CDR3 nucleotides are TGTGCCAGCAGCGTAGCACAGGGGAGGGGTGGGACCCAGTACTTC. Translated: CASSVAQGRGGTQYF.

The chain uses TRBV19 and TRBJ2-1; D perhaps matches TRBD2 (5 bases). The CDR3 has 12 residues. Germline assignment: CDR1 LNHDA and CDR2 SQIVND (reference sequence). V lost 7 bases and J lost 9, with 13 bases in between. The CDR3 bases are TGTGCCAGTAAAGCCGTTCGGGGTGAGCAGTTCTTC. The encoded protein is CASKAVRGEQFF.

In regard to this clone: The sample contains more than one DNA sequence encoding this CDR3. The genes are TRBV28 and TRBJ1-1, with TRBD1 identical over 8 bases. The CDR3 is 14 residues long. Germline CDR1 and CDR2: MDHEN and SYDVKM. The ends lost 5 bases at V and 1 base at J; junction bases unmatched: 3. The chain's CDR3 is CASSTTGGNTEAFF. CDR3 in DNA: TGTGCCAGCAGTACTACAGGGGGGAACACTGAAGCTTTCTTT.

This chain uses TRBV28 with TRBJ2-7, with D perhaps given as TRBD1 or TRBD2 (6 bases each). The CDR3 spans 16 residues. V lost 5 bases, J lost 4 bases, and 21 bases lay in between. Germline values: CDR1 MDHEN, CDR2 SYDVKM. CDR3 region: CASSSNRWGAGYEQYF. Written as DNA, the CDR3 is TGTGCCAGCAGTAGCAACAGGTGGGGGGCAGGGTACGAGCAGTACTTC.

The rearrangement uses TRBV29-1 and TRBJ2-2, with 10 bases matching TRBD1. The CDR3 is 15 amino acids. The junction had 5 bases not matched to a gene; V was cut back by 7 bases and J by 0 bases. Germline values: CDR1 SQVTM, CDR2 ANQGSEA. Here the CDR3 reads CSARTGGSNTGELFF. The CDR3 DNA reads as TGCAGCGCACGGACAGGGGGATCGAACACCGGGGAGCTGTTTTTT.

The chain is built from TRBV6-5 and TRBJ2-7; 10 nucleotides agree with TRBD2. After removal of 5 bases from V and 6 bases from J, the junction contained 7 bases not matched to a gene. Germline V gives CDR1 MNHEY, CDR2 SVGAGI. This CDR3 contains 14 residues. DNA of the CDR3: TGTGCCAGCAGTGAAGTGGTAGCGGGAGGCGAGCAGTACTTC. Translation: CASSEVVAGGEQYF.

V is TRBV5-6 and J is TRBJ2-3; D gene ambiguous. The V and J ends lost 1 base and 0 bases respectively, with 12 bases between them. This CDR3 is 16 amino acids long. The V gene's germline CDR1 is SGHDT and CDR2 YYEEEE. CDR3 in DNA: TGTGCCAGCAGCTTGTTGACGGAACCCAGCACAGATACGCAGTATTTT. Protein sequence: CASSLLTEPSTDTQYF.